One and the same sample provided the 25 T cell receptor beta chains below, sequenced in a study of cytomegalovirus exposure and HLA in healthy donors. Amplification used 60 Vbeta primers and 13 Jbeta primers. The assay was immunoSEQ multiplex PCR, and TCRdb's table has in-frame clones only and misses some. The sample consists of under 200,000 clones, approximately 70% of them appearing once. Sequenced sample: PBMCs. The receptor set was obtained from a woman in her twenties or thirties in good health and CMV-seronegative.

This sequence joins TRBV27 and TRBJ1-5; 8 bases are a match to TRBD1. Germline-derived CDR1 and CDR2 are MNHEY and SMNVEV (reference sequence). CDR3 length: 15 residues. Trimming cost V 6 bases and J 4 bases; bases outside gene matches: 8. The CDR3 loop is CASRDRQGPNQPQHF. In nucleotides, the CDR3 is TGTGCCAGCAGGGATAGACAGGGGCCTAATCAGCCCCAGCATTTT.

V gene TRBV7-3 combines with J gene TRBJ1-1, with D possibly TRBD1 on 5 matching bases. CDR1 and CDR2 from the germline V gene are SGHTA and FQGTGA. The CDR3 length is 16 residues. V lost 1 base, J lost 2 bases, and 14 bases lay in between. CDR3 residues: CASSLNSGGTNTEAFF. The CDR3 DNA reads TGTGCCAGCAGCTTAAATTCGGGCGGGACCAACACTGAAGCTTTCTTT.

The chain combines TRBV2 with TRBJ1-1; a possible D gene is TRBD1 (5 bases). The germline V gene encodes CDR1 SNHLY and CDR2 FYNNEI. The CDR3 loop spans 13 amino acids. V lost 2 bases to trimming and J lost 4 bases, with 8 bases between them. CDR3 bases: TGTGCCAGCAGTGAACAGGGCCCCACTGAAGCTTTCTTT. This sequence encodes CASSEQGPTEAFF. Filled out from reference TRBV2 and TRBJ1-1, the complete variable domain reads EPEVTQTPSHQVTQMGQEVILRCVPISNHLYFYWYRQILGQKVEFLVSFYNNEISEKSEIFDDQFSVERPDGSNFTLKIRSTKLEDSAMYFCASSEQGPTEAFFGQGTRLTVV.

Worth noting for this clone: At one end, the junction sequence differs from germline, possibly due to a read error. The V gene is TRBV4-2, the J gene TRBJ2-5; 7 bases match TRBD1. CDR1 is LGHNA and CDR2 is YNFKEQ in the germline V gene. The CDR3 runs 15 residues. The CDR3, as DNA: TGTGCCAGCAACCAAGATGGTAGACAGGGAGAGACCCAGTACTTC. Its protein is CASNQDGRQGETQYF.

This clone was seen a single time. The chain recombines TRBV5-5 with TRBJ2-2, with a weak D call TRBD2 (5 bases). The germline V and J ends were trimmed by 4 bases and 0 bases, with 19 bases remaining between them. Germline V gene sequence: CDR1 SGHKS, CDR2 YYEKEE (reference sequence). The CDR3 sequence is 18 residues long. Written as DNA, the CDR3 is TGTGCCAGCAGCCGACAACCACTAGTGACAACGAACACCGGGGAGCTGTTTTTT. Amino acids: CASSRQPLVTTNTGELFF.

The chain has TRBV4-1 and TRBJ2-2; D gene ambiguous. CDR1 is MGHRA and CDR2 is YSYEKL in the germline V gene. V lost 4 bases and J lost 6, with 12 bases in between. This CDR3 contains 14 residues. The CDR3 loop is CASSPPTPPGELFF. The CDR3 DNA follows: TGCGCCAGCAGCCCTCCGACTCCCCCCGGGGAGCTGTTTTTT.

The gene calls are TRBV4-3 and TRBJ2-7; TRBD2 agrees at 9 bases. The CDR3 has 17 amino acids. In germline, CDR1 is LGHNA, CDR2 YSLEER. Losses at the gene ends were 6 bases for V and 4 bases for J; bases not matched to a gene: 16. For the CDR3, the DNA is TGCGCCAGCAGTCAGAGGAAAGGTAGCGGGAGTGGGTACGAGCAGTACTTC. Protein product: CASSQRKGSGSGYEQYF.

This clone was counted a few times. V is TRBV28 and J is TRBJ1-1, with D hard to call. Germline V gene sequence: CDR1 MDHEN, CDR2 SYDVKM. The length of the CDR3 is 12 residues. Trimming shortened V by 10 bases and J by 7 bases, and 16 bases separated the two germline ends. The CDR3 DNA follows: TGTGCCACCCATAACAGTCACTTTGAAGCTTTCTTT. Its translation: CATHNSHFEAFF. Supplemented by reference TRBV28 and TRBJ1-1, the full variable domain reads DVKVTQSSRYLVKRTGEKVFLECVQDMDHENMFWYRQDPGLGLRLIYFSYDVKMKEKGDIPEGYSVSREKKERFSLILESASTNQTSMYLCATHNSHFEAFFGQGTRLTVV.

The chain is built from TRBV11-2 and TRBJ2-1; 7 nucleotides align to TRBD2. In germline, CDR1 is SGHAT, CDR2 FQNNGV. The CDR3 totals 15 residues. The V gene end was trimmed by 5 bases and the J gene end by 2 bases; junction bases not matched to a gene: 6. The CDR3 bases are TGTGCCAGCAGCACCGGGGGGTCTACCTACAATGAGCAGTTCTTC. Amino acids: CASSTGGSTYNEQFF.

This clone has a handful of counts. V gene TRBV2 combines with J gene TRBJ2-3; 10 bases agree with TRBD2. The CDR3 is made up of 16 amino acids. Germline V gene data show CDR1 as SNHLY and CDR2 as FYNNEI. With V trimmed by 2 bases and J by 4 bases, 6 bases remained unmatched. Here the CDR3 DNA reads TGTGCCAGCAGTGAATGGGGAGCGGGGGGGCCAGATACGCAGTATTTT. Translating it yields CASSEWGAGGPDTQYF.

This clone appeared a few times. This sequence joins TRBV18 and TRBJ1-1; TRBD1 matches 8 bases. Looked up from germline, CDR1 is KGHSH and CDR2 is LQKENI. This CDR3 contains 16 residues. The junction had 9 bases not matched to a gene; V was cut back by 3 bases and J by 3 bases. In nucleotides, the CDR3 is TGTGCCAGCTCACCCGGAGACAGGGGCAGGTACACTGAAGCTTTCTTT. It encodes CASSPGDRGRYTEAFF.

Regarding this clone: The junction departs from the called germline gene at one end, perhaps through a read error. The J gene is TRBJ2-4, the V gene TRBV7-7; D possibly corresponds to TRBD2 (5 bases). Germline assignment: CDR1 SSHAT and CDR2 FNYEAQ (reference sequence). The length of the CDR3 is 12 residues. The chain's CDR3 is CASSLARRIQYF. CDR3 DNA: TGTGCTAGCAGCTTAGCGAGGCGGATTCAGTACTTC.

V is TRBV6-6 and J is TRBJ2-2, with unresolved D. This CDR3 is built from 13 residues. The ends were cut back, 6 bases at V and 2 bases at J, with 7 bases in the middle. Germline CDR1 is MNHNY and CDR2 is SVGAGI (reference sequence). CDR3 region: CASRAQNTGELFF. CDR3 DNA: TGTGCCAGCAGAGCCCAAAACACCGGGGAGCTGTTTTTT.

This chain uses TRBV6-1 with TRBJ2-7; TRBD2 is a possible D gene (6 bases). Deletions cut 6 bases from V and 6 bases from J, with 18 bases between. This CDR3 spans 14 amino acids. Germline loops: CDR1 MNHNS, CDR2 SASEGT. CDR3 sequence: CASRPLIPGLEQYF. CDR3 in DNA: TGTGCCAGCAGACCCTTAATTCCGGGACTCGAGCAGTACTTC.

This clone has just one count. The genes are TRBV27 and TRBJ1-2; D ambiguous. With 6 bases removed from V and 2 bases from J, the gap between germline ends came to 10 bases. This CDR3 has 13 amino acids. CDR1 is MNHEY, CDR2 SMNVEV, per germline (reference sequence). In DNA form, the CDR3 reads TGTGCCAGCAGCTCGGGTGCGAACTATGGCTACACCTTC. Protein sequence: CASSSGANYGYTF.

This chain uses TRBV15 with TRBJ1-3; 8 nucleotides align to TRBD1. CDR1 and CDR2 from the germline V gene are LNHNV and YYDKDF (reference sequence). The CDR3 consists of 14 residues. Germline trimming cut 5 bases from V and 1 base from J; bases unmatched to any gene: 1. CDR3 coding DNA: TGTGCCACCAGCGGACAGGGATCTGGAAACACCATATATTTT. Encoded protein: CATSGQGSGNTIYF.

CDR3 in DNA: TGTGCCAGCAGTAAAACCCGGACAGCTCCCAATGAGCAGTTCTTC. The encoded protein is CASSKTRTAPNEQFF. The chain employs TRBV6-5 and TRBJ2-1, with a weak D call TRBD1 (6 bases). Trimming shortened V by 5 bases and J by 6 bases, and 17 bases separated the two germline ends. The CDR3 is 15 amino acids. Per germline, CDR1 MNHEY and CDR2 SVGAGI.

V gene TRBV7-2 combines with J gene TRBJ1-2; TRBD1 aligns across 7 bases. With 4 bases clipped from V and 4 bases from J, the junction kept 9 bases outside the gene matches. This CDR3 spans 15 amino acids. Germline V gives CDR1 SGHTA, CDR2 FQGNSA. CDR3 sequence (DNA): TGTGCCAGCAGCTCAGACCGCGGACAGGCCTATGGCTACACCTTC. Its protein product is CASSSDRGQAYGYTF. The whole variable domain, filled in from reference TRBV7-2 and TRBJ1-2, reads GAGVSQSPSNKVTEKGKDVELRCDPISGHTALYWYRQSLGQGLEFLIYFQGNSAPDKSGLPSDRFSAERTGGSVSTLTIQRTQQEDSAVYLCASSSDRGQAYGYTFGSGTRLTVV.

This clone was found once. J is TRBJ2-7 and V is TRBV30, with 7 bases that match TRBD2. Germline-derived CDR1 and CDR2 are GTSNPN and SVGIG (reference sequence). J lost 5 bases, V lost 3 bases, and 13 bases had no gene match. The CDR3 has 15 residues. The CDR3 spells CAWSLELGGDNEQYF. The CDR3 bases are TGTGCCTGGAGCCTGGAGTTGGGGGGGGATAACGAGCAGTACTTC.

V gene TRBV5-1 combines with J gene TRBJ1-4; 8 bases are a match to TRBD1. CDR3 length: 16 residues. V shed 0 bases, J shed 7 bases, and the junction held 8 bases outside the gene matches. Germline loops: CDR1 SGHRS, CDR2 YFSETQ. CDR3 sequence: CASSLAETGEGEKLFF. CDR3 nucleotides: TGCGCCAGCAGCTTGGCCGAGACAGGGGAGGGTGAAAAACTGTTTTTT.

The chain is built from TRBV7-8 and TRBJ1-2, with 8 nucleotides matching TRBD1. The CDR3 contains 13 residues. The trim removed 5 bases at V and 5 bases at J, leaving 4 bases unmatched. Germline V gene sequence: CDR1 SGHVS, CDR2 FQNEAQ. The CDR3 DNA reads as TGTGCCAGCAGCCACCGGACAGGGTATGGCTACACCTTC. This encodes CASSHRTGYGYTF.

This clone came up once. CDR3 nucleotides: TGTGCCAGCAGCTCGTGGGAGAGACTAGCGGGGGGACACAATGAGCAGTTCTTC. Translation gives CASSSWERLAGGHNEQFF. The V and J genes are TRBV7-9 and TRBJ2-1, with 13 nucleotides matching TRBD2. The junction had 11 bases not matched to a gene; V was cut back by 4 bases and J by 5 bases. In germline, CDR1 is SEHNR, CDR2 FQNEAQ (reference sequence). CDR3 length: 18 amino acids. Based on the CDR3 plus reference TRBV7-9 and TRBJ2-1, the full variable domain is DTGVSQNPRHKITKRGQNVTFRCDPISEHNRLYWYRQTLGQGPEFLTYFQNEAQLEKSRLLSDRFSAERPKGSFSTLEIQRTEQGDSAMYLCASSSWERLAGGHNEQFFGPGTRLTVL.

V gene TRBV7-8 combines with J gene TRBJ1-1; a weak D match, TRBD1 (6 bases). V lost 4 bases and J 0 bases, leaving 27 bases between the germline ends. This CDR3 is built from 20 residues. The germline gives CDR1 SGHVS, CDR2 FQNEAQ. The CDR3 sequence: CASSSKRHPAQGRMNTEAFF. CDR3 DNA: TGTGCCAGCAGCTCCAAGAGGCACCCGGCACAGGGCCGGATGAACACTGAAGCTTTCTTT.

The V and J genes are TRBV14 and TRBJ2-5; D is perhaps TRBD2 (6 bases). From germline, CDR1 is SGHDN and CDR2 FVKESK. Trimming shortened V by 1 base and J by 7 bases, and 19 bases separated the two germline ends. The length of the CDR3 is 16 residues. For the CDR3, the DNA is TGTGCCAGCAGCCAAGGGGCCGGCGGGACCACCAGGACCCAGTACTTC. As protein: CASSQGAGGTTRTQYF.

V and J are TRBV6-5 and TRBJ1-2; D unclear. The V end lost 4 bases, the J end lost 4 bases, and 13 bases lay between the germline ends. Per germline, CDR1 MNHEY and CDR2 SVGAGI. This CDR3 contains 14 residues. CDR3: CASSSPQEGYGYTF. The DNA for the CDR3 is TGTGCCAGCAGTTCCCCCCAAGAGGGCTATGGCTACACCTTC.